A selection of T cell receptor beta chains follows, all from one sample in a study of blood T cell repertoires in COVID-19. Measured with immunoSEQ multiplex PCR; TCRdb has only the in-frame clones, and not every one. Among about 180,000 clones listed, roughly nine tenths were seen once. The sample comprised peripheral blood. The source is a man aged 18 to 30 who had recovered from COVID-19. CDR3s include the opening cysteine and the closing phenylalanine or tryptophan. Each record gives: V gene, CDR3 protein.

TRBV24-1,CATSADEGAGDTQYF
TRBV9,CASAGVGYEQYF
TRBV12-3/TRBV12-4,CASSFEYQPQHF
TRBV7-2,CASSLERGGDPAKNIQYF
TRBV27,CASSPSTSGSSNEQFF
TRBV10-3,CAIRQGDNSPLHF
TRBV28,CASSPSIGGGLYEQYF
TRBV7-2,CASSLGVIQGWELFF
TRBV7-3,CASSSSSSGSRKNEQFF
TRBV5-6,CASTQFGGAPEAFF
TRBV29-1,CSVQDRQGAADTQYF
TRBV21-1,CASSKRGGAEAFF
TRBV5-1,CASSGGQPTDTQYF
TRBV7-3,CASSFKSGTSGSSYNEQFF
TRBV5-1,CASSREGQRETQYF
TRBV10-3,CAIREGDYLYNEQFF
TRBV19,CASSISGSNQPQHF
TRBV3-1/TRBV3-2,CASSQAISGGNNKLFF
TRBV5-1,CASSVLSGTPNTEAFF
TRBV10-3,CAITATGKRTDTQYF
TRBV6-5,CASSYSGTGAPGEQFF
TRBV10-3,CAISESRGLYGYTF
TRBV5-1,CASSEDRDEFF
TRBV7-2,CASSLMGDYTGELFF
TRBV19,CASQYQGGFREPQHF
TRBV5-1,CASSLGFEGVNIQYF
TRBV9,CASSVGGTNEKLFF
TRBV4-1,CASSQVFLGEGPYNEQFF
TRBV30,CGGAGVFNEQFF
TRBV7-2,CASSPIGTLSYNEQFF
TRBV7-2,CASSSRLGANYGYTF
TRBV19,CASSIDRGLAGSGELFF
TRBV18,CASSPEDRFSYEQYF
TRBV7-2,CASLKDNSGNTIYF
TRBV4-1,CASSQEKLAYEYEQYF
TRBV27,CASSGQTGSYNEQFF
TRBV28,CASSFPGQNYGYTF
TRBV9,CASSPLAADEQFF
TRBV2,CASRDGQGGQPQHF
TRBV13,CASSLRDSRSPLHF
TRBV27,CASRRDLWGSPSYEQYF
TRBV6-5,CASSYSGTAGNQPQHF
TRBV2,CATRNVGGMEEKLFF
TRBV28,CASTLGRTSGSWYEQYF
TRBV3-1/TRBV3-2,CASSLLSGQSSGANVLTF
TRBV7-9,CASSLVGGMAFF
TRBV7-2,CASSLRGGTTYEQYF
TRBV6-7,CASSYDRGRPYHSPLHF
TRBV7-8,CASSHSGRDTGELFF
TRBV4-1,CASSQRQMNEKLFF
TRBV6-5,CASSYGGGGGNEQFF
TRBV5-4,CASSLGGGWVSEKLFF
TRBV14,CASRSTSGRAPYEQYF
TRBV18,CASSPSGVETQYF